This record concerns one T cell receptor (beta chain) sequence. The antigen is not known. The data originate from a study of OX40 agonist ivuxolimab in advanced cancers. As for the study in general: Ivuxolimab, which is an agonistic anti-OX40 (CD134) antibody, was administered to the patients.

Sequencing was performed with immunoSEQ multiplex PCR; in TCRdb, only in-frame clones are kept and a portion is missing. The sample includes 97,000 or so clones, 85% to 90% of them seen just once. Study results and limitations: Clonal expansion was seen in CD4+ and CD8+ blood T cells by week 6 at 0.1 to 3.0 mg/kg.

The receptor's source is an adult with an advanced solid tumor such as melanoma, head and neck, liver or kidney cancer. This material consisted of CD4+ or CD8+ T cells sorted from blood, taken in a trial of the OX40 agonist ivuxolimab.

CDR3 loop: CAWSGWMGASADTQYF. Here the CDR3 DNA reads TGTGCCTGGAGTGGTTGGATGGGGGCGAGCGCAGATACGCAGTATTTT. This sequence joins TRBV30 and TRBJ2-3, with a weak D call TRBD1 (6 bases). The V end was cut by 1 base, the J end by 4 bases, with 18 bases between. Germline loops: CDR1 GTSNPN, CDR2 SVGIG (reference sequence). CDR3 length: 16 amino acids.